The clone carrying this T cell receptor beta chain was seen just once. This sample was included in a study of blood T cells in healthy people across ages. CDR3 length: 14 residues. Germline V gene lookup returns CDR1 SGHRS and CDR2 YFSETQ. Trimming took 3 bases from V and 10 from J, leaving 14 bases between them. A second about 6 to 12 cycle PCR used barcoded and J-beta primers. Each single sample gave us at least 2.5 million CDR3-containing paired-end reads. TCRdb processed the 5' RACE reads anew with MiXCR; each CDR3 protein has one entry. The repertoire includes around 620,000 distinct CDR3 sequences, approximately 25% of them detected once, and roughly 18% sits in the top ten.

V usage is TRBV5-1 and J usage is TRBJ1-6; D is unclear. Sequenced input: blood. This TCR came from a woman between 65 and 79 years old in good health. In DNA form, the CDR3 reads TGCGCCAGCAGCTACCTTTCGGGGAGCTCACCCCTCCACTTT. Residues: CASSYLSGSSPLHF. Using reference TRBV5-1 and TRBJ1-6 for the parts outside the CDR3, the full variable domain is KAGVTQTPRYLIKTRGQQVTLSCSPISGHRSVSWYQQTPGQGLQFLFEYFSETQRNKGNFPGRFSGRQFSNSRSEMNVSTLELGDSALYLCASSYLSGSSPLHFGNGTRLTVT.